This TCR beta chain emerged from a study of cytomegalovirus exposure and HLA in healthy donors. General observations from the study: Later analysis showed most CMV-associated TCR beta chains appearing HLA-restricted. Cytomegalovirus-associated TCR beta chains were listed, numbering roughly 150.

The PCR employed 60 Vbeta primers together with 13 Jbeta primers. Method: immunoSEQ multiplex PCR; TCRdb's copy keeps in-frame clones and lacks some. This sample's table reports 38,000 or so clones. Comment on this clone: Its antigen is unknown.

Sequencing was performed on PBMCs. This TCR was sampled from a man aged 35 to 55 in good health and CMV-seropositive.

The CDR3 DNA sequence: TGCAGCGTTGAAGAGGGGGGATACCAGCCGGGGGCAGATACGCAGTATTTT. This gives the protein CSVEEGGYQPGADTQYF. The chain uses TRBV29-1 and TRBJ2-3; D might be TRBD2 (6 bases). Trimming pared 0 bases from V and 4 bases from J, leaving 20 bases between. The CDR3 covers 17 residues. The germline V gene has CDR1 SQVTM and CDR2 ANQGSEA.